This T cell receptor beta chain was sequenced in a study of spatial heterogeneity in lung cancer (dated by TCRdb to the late 2010s). For context, the study as a whole: The donors were some 72 patients from the lung TRACERx cohort who had early-stage, untreated non-small cell lung cancer. Beta-chain transcripts were consistently detected in greater numbers than alpha-chain transcripts, which likely reflected higher beta-chain transcript abundance. Follow-up PBMC samples were sequenced whenever available, with a median time to follow-up of 2 to 3 years after resection. Nonsynonymous mutation counts, determined by whole-exome sequencing of tumor tissue, were related to features of the TCR repertoire. In the raw uncorrected reads, each unique combination of TCR and UMI appeared more than ten times on average. The study quantitatively compared TCR alpha and beta repertoires across multiple tumor regions, matched nontumor lung and blood in non-small cell lung cancer. At surgery, hundreds of tumor regions, around 67 matched nontumor lung samples and 56 PBMC samples were TCR-sequenced for both alpha and beta chains. General study outcomes and caveats: Ubiquitous expanded tumor TCRs were found in blood more often at tumor resection than at routine follow-up. Only 14 to 15 patients were included in the comparisons of baseline and follow-up blood repertoires. Additional single-cell paired TCR alpha and beta sequencing was considered necessary to confirm, at a functional level, the hypothesis that regional TCRs recognize regional mutations.

In its sample, this clonotype was seen a few times. Its target antigen remains unknown. One base away there is no much larger clone; base qualities are not given. The intended sense of this specimen's time point label: blood at routine non-recurrence follow-up after resection. TCR sequencing used whole RNA extracted from tumor and nontumor lung tissue, or from cryopreserved PBMC samples, without cell sorting. Patients were selected for TCR sequencing only if sufficient RNA was available from at least two tumor regions. Trimming takes 0 bases off V and 5 bases off J; junction bases not matched to a gene: 14. The germline V gene yields SGDLS for CDR1 and YYNGEE for CDR2. From the cysteine up to the phenylalanine, the CDR3 has a length of 18 residues. Of the read, only the CDR3 DNA is kept; its 54 bases are in frame from base 1. Receptor amplification or capture employed 5' RACE. The data were produced on a NextSeq 500. In the TCR library protocol, a unique molecular identifier was attached to each TCR cDNA molecule so that PCR and sequencing errors could be corrected. The original methods were these. Decombinator tools were used for TCR identification, UMI-based error correction and CDR3 extraction. TCRs above a frequency of 2 per 1,000, corresponding to the top 1% of the tumor frequency distribution, were defined as expanded. Rényi diversity was computed with the R vegan package after subsampling each repertoire 100 times to 5,000 TCRs. To build CDR3 similarity networks, amino acid triplet string-kernel similarity was used, and CDR3s were connected when their pairwise similarity was above 0.82. The public sequencing data were trimmed at Q25 with fastp and processed into clonotypes with MiXCR by TCRdb, which kept only in-frame beta chains. CDR3 protein sequences are deduplicated, and each keeps its most common genes and DNA. These V and J calls originate from TCRdb's pipeline instead of the authors' own analysis. The sample records approximately 110,000 distinct CDR3 sequences, 10% to 14% of which are singletons. About 24% of the sample rests with the top ten.

The sequence is built from TRBV9 and TRBJ2-1, with TRBD2 identical over 7 junction bases. This specimen was PBMCs, taken at follow-up. The TCR originated in a female donor with early-stage non-small cell lung cancer. The CDR3 region: CASSVAGSRAGVHNEQFF. The sequence in DNA is TGTGCCAGCAGCGTAGCTGGTTCTCGGGCGGGAGTCCACAATGAGCAGTTCTTC.